This T cell receptor beta chain appears in the sequencing data of a study of blood T cell repertoires in COVID-19. In the study overall: The analysed material was cDNA or gDNA that came from T cells, B-cell-depleted T cells, or PBMCs.

How the authors handled the data: By means of reference gene primer amplification, nucleated cell counts were estimated. Using immunoSEQ multiplex PCR, the repertoire was profiled, and TCRdb retains in-frame clones only, with some absent. Clonal size and the V and J genes are those of that table, whereas D and trimming came from the DNA. The sample has under 200,000 clones, around nine tenths seen once; the top ten hold roughly a fifth. The germline CDR1 and CDR2 sequences are SGHRS and YFSETQ. The V and J ends lost 0 bases and 4 bases respectively, with 10 bases between them. This CDR3 has 14 residues.

This clonotype was obtained from a man in his sixties with active or convalescent COVID-19. What was sequenced was peripheral blood. The rearrangement links TRBV5-1 to TRBJ1-2; maybe TRBD1 (6 bases). CDR3 amino acids: CASSLGTAPYGYTF. For the CDR3, the DNA is TGCGCCAGCAGCTTGGGGACAGCCCCCTATGGCTACACCTTC.